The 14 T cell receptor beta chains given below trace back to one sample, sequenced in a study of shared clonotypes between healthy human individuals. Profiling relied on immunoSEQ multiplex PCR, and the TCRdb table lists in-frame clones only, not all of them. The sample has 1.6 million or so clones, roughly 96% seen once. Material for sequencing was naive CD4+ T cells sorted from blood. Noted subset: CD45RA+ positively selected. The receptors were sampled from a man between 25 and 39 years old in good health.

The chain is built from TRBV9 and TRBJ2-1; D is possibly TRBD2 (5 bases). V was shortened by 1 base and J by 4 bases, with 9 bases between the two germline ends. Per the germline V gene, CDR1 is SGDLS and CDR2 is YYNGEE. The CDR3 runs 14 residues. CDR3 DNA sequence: TGTGCCAGCAGCGTATTCGGCGGGTACAATGAGCAGTTCTTC. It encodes CASSVFGGYNEQFF.

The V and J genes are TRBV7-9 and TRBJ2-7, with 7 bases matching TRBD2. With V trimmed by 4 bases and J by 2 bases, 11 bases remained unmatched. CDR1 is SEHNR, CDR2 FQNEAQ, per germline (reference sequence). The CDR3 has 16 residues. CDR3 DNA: TGTGCCAGCAGCTCGGTACGACTAGCCCAAACCTACGAGCAGTACTTC. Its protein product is CASSSVRLAQTYEQYF.

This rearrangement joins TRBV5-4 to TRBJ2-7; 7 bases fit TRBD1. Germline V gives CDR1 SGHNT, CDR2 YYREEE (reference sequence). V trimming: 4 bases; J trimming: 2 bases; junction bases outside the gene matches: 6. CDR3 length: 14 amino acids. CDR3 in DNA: TGTGCCAGCAGCCGAGGACAGGCAACCTACGAGCAGTACTTC. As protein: CASSRGQATYEQYF.

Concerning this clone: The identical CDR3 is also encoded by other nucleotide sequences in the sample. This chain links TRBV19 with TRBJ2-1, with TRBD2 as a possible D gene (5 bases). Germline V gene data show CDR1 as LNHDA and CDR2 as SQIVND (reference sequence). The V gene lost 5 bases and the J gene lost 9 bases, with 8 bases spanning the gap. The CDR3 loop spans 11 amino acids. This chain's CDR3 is CASSLGSEQFF. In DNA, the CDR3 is TGTGCCAGTAGTCTTGGGAGTGAGCAGTTCTTC. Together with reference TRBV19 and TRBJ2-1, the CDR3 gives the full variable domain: DGGITQSPKYLFRKEGQNVTLSCEQNLNHDAMYWYRQDPGQGLRLIYYSQIVNDFQKGDIAEGYSVSREKKESFPLTVTSAQKNPTAFYLCASSLGSEQFFGPGTRLTVL.

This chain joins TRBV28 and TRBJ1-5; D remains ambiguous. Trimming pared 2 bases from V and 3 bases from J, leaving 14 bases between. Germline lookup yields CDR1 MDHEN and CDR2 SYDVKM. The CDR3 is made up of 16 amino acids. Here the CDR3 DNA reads TGTGCCAGCAGTTTAGTGGGCAGGTTTATCAATCAGCCCCAGCATTTT. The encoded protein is CASSLVGRFINQPQHF.

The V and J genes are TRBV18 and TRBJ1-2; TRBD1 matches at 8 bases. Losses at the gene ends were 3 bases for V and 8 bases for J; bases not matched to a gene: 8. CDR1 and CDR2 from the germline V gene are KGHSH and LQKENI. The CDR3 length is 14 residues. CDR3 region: CASSPNQGAGGYTF. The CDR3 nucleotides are TGTGCCAGCTCACCCAATCAGGGGGCTGGAGGCTACACCTTC. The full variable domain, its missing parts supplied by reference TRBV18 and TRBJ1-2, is NAGVMQNPRHLVRRRGQEARLRCSPMKGHSHVYWYRQLPEEGLKFMVYLQKENIIDESGMPKERFSAEFPKEGPSILRIQQVVRGDSAAYFCASSPNQGAGGYTFGSGTRLTVV.

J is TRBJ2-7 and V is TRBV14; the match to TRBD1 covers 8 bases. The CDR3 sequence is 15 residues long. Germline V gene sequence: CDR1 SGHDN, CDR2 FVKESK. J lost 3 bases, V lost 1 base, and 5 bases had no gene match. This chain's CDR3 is CASSQVGQGRYEQYF. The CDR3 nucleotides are TGTGCCAGCAGCCAAGTTGGACAGGGTCGCTACGAGCAGTACTTC.

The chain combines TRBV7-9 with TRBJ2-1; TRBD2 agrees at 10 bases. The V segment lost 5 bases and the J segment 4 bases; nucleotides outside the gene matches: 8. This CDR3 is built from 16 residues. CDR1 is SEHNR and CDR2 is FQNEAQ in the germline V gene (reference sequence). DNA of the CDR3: TGTGCCAGCAGCCCCACCGCTAGCGGGAGATACAATGAGCAGTTCTTC. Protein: CASSPTASGRYNEQFF.

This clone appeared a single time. The DNA of the CDR3 is TGTGCCAGCTCCTACTTAGCGGAGGCCTACGAGCAGTACTTC. Its protein is CASSYLAEAYEQYF. This sequence joins TRBV18 and TRBJ2-7; weak D call: TRBD2 (6 bases). The ends were cut back, 6 bases at V and 2 bases at J, with 14 bases in the middle. The CDR3 is made up of 14 amino acids. Germline CDR1 is KGHSH and CDR2 is LQKENI. Filled out from reference TRBV18 and TRBJ2-7, the complete variable domain reads NAGVMQNPRHLVRRRGQEARLRCSPMKGHSHVYWYRQLPEEGLKFMVYLQKENIIDESGMPKERFSAEFPKEGPSILRIQQVVRGDSAAYFCASSYLAEAYEQYFGPGTRLTVT.

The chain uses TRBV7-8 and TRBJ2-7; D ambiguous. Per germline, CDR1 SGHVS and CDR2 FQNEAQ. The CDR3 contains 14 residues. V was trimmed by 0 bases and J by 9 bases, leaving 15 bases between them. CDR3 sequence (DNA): TGTGCCAGCAGCTTAGCGCACTCCGACTTAGGGCAGTACTTC. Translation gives CASSLAHSDLGQYF.

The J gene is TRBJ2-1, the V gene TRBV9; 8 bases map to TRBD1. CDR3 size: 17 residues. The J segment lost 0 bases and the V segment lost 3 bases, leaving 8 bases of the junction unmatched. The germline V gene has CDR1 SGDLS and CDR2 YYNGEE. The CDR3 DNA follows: TGTGCCAGCAGCGCTGGAGTCGGACAGGGCTCCTACAATGAGCAGTTCTTC. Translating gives CASSAGVGQGSYNEQFF.

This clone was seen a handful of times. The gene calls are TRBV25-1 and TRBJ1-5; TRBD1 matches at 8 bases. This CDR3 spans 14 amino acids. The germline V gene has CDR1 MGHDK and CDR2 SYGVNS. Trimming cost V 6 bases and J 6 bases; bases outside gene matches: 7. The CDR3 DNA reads TGTGCCAGCAGCGATGCAGGGGGCGTTCAGCCCCAGCATTTT. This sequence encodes CASSDAGGVQPQHF.

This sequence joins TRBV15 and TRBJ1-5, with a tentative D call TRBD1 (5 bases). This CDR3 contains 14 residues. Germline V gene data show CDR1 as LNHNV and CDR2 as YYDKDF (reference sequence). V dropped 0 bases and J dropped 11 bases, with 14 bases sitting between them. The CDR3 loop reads CATSRDRGGPAQHF. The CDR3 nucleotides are TGTGCCACCAGCAGAGATCGCGGGGGACCGGCCCAGCATTTT.

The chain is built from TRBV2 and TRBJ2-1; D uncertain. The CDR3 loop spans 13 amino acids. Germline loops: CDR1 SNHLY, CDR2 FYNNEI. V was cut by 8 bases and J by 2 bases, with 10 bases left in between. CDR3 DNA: TGTGCCAGCCACCGGGCCACCTACAATGAGCAGTTCTTC. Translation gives CASHRATYNEQFF.